Only a few counts were recorded for the clone carrying this T cell receptor beta chain. The data stem from a study of cytomegalovirus exposure and HLA in healthy donors. CDR3 length: 14 amino acids. V lost 6 bases and J lost 4, with 15 bases in between. Germline V gene sequence: CDR1 KGHSH, CDR2 LQKENI. PCR used 60 Vbeta primers and 13 Jbeta primers. Assay: immunoSEQ multiplex PCR; the TCRdb copy retains only in-frame clones and omits some. The sample lists under 150,000 clones, 60% to 85% occurring once. The receptor was isolated from a woman in her thirties or forties in good health and CMV-seronegative. The V call is TRBV18, the J call TRBJ2-5; TRBD2 might be the D (7 bases). The sequenced sample was PBMCs. CDR3 region: CASSPMRGLETQYF. CDR3 in DNA: TGTGCCAGCTCCCCGATGCGGGGGCTAGAGACCCAGTACTTC.